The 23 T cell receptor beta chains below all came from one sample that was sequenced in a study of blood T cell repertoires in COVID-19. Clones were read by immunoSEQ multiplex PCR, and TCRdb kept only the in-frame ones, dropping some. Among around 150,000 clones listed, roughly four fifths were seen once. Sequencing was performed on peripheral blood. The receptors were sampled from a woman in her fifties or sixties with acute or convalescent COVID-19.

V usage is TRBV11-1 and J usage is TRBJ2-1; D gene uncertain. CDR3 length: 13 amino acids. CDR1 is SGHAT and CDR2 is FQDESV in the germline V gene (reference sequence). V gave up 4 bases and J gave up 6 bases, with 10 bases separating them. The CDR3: CASSSDLINEQFF. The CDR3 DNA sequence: TGTGCCAGCAGCTCCGACTTAATCAATGAGCAGTTCTTC.

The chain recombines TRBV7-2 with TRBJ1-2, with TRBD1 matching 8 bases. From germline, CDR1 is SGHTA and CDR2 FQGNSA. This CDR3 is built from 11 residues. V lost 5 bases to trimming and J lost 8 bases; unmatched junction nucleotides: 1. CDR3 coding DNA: TGTGCCAGCAGCACAGGGGGGGGCTACACCTTC. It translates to CASSTGGGYTF.

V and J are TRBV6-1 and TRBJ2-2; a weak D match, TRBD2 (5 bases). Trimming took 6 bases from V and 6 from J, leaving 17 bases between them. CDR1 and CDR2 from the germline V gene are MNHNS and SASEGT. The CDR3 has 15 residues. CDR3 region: CASRTEAIRSGELFF. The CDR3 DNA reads TGTGCCAGCAGGACGGAGGCTATTCGTTCCGGGGAGCTGTTTTTT.

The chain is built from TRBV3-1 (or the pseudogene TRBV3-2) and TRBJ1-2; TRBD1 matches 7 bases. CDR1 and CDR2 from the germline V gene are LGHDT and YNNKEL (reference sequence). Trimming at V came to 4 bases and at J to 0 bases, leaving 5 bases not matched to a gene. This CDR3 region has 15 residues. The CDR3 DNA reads TGTGCCAGCAGCCGACCTGGGACAGCTAACTATGGCTACACCTTC. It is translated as CASSRPGTANYGYTF.

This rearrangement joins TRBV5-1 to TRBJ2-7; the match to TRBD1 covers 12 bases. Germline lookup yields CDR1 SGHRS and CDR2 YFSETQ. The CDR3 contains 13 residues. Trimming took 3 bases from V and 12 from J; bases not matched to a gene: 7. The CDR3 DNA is TGCGCCAGCAGCTCGGGACAGGGGGCAATGTTGTACTTC. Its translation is CASSSGQGAMLYF.

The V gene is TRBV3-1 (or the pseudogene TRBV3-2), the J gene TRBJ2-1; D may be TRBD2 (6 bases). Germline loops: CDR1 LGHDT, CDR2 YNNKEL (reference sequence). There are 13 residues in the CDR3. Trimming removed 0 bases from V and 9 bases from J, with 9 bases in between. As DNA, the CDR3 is TGTGCCAGCAGCCAAGATGGGGGAGGTGAGCAGTTCTTC. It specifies CASSQDGGGEQFF.

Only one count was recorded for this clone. The CDR3 region is CASSFGSGSDEQFF. For the CDR3, the DNA is TGTGCCAGCAGCTTCGGTAGCGGGAGCGATGAGCAGTTCTTC. This rearrangement joins TRBV11-2 to TRBJ2-1, with TRBD2 matching 9 bases. Per the germline V gene, CDR1 is SGHAT and CDR2 is FQNNGV. CDR3 size: 14 residues. Germline trimming cut 3 bases from V and 8 bases from J; bases unmatched to any gene: 5.

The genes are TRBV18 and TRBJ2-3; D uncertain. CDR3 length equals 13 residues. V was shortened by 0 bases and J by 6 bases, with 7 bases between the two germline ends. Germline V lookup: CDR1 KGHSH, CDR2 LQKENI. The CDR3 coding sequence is TGTGCCAGCTCACCACCGAGCTTTGATACGCAGTATTTT. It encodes CASSPPSFDTQYF.

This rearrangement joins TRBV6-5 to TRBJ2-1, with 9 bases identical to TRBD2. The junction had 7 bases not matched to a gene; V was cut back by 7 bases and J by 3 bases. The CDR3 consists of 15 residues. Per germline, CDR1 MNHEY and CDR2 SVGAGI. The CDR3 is CASTLAGIYYNEQFF. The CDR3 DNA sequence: TGTGCCAGCACCCTAGCGGGGATCTACTACAATGAGCAGTTCTTC.

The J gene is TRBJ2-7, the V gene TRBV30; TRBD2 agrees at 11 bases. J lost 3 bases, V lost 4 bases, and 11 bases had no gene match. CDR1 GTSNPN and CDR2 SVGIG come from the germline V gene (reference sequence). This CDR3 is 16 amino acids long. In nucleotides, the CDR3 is TGTGCCTGGAAAAAAGGACTAGCGGGTGGCTACTACGAGCAGTACTTC. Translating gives CAWKKGLAGGYYEQYF.

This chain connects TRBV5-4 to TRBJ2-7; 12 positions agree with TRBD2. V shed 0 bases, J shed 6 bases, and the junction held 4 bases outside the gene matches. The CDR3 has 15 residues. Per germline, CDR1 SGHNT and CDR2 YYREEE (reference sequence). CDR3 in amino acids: CASSLASGLAGEQYF. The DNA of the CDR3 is TGTGCCAGCAGCTTGGCCTCGGGACTAGCGGGCGAGCAGTACTTC.

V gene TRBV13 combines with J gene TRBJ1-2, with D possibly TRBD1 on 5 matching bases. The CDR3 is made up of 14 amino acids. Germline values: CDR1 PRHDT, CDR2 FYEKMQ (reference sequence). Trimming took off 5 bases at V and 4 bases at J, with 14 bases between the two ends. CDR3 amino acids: CASSLRGKVYGYTF. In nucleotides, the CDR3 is TGTGCCAGCAGCCTAAGGGGAAAAGTCTATGGCTACACCTTC.

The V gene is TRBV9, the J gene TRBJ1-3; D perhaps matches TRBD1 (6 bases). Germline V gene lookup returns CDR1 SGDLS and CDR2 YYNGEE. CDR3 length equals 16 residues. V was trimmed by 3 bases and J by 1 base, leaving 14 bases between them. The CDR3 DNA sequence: TGTGCCAGCAGCGGGGCGGGGGCAAGGTCTGGAAACACCATATATTTT. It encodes CASSGAGARSGNTIYF.

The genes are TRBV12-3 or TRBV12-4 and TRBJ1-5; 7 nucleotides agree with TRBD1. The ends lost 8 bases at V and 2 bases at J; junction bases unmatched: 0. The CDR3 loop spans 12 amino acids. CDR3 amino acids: CASGTGNQPQHF. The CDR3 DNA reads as TGTGCCAGCGGGACAGGCAATCAGCCCCAGCATTTT.

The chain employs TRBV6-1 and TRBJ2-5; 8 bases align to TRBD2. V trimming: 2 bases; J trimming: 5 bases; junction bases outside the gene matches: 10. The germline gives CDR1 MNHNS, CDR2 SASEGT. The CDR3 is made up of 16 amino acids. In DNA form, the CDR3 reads TGTGCCAGCAGTGAAACCCTGGGACTAGGGGCTGAGACCCAGTACTTC. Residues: CASSETLGLGAETQYF.

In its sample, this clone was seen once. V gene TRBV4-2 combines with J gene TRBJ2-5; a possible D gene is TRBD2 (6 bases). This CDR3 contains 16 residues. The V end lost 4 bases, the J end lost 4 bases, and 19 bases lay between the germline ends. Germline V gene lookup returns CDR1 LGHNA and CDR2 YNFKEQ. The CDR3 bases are TGTGCCAGCAGCCCGGGCGGGGCGGGAAGGGGAGAGACCCAGTACTTC. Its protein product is CASSPGGAGRGETQYF.

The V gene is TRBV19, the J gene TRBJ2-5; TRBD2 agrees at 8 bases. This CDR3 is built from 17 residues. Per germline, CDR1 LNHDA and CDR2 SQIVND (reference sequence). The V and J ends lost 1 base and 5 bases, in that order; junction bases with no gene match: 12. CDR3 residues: CASSIGGRPREVETQYF. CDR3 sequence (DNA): TGTGCCAGTAGTATAGGCGGGAGGCCCCGGGAGGTGGAGACCCAGTACTTC.

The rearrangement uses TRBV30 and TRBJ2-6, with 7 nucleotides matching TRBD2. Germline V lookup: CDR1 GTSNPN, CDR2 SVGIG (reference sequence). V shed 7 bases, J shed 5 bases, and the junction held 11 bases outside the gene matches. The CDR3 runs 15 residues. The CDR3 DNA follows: TGTGCCTTACATAGGGCCAGCGGGAGGGCCAACGTCCTGACTTTC. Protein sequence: CALHRASGRANVLTF.

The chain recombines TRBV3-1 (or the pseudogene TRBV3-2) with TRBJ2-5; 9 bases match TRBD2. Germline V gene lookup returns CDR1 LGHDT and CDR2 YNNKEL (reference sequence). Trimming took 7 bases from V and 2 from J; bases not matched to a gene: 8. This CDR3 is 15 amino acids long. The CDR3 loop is CASTRSGSLQETQYF. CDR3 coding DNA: TGTGCCAGCACTCGTAGCGGGAGTTTACAAGAGACCCAGTACTTC.

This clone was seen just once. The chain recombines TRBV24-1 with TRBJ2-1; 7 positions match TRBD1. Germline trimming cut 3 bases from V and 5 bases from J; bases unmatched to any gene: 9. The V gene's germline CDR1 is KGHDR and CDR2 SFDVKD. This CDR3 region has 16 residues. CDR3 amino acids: CATSDPTGIRDNEQFF. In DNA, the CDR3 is TGTGCCACCAGTGATCCGACAGGGATAAGGGACAATGAGCAGTTCTTC.

The CDR3 spells CASSLSDTQYF. In DNA form, the CDR3 reads TGTGCCAGCAGCCTCTCAGATACGCAGTATTTT. V and J are TRBV9 and TRBJ2-3; D is undetermined. CDR1 is SGDLS, CDR2 YYNGEE, per germline. Trimming pared 4 bases from V and 4 bases from J, leaving 4 bases between. The CDR3 is made up of 11 amino acids.

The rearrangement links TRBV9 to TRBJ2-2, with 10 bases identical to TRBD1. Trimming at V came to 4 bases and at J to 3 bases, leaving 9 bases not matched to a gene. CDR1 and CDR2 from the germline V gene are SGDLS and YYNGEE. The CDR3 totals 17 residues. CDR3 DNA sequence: TGTGCCAGCAGCCCCACGACAGGGGGCGCGTACACCGGGGAGCTGTTTTTT. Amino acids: CASSPTTGGAYTGELFF.

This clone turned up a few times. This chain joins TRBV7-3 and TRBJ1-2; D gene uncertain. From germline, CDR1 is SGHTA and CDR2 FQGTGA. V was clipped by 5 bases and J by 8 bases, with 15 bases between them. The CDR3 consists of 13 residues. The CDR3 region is CASSAQLGSGYTF. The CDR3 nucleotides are TGTGCCAGCAGCGCACAGTTAGGGAGCGGCTACACCTTC.